This T cell receptor (beta chain) was captured in a study of blood T cell repertoires in COVID-19 (TCRdb year 2020). About the investigation overall: Samples from collaborators originated in the United States, Italy and Spain and spanned both the acute and convalescent phases of COVID-19. The dataset comprised deeply sampled blood TCRbeta repertoires from subjects exposed to, actively infected with, or recovered from COVID-19. Where available, HLA class I and class II types were obtained from metadata supplied by the sample provider rather than from assay-based typing. A de-identified subject ID, COVID-19 status, age in years and sex were almost always included in the sample metadata. The repertoires were released in a freely available public database meant as a resource for research on the immune response to SARS-CoV-2. The material from the prospective study consisted of cDNA or gDNA derived from T cells, B-cell-depleted T cells, or PBMCs. Samples were obtained from the ongoing ImmuneRACE study (first 160 participants) and from about 1,300 subjects provided by 6 global collaborators.

The full study reports these points: Clinical and demographic metadata were provided uncurated, with the amount varying by source and participant.

TCRbeta CDR3 regions were amplified from genomic DNA by means of the immunoSEQ Assay, a bias-controlled multiplex PCR. Regarding the original processing steps: Nucleated cell counts per sample were estimated from amplification of reference gene primers within the assay. Sequence reads were collapsed and filtered to measure the absolute abundance of every unique TCRbeta CDR3 rearrangement. For each sample, productive Simpson clonality was calculated as the square root of Simpson's diversity index across productive rearrangements. The table was pulled from immuneACCESS by TCRdb, which kept in-frame rearrangements only. Such tables lose some clones; where checked, under half of the loss comes from unresolved V genes, and the rest has no known cause. That table gives V, J and clone size, and the DNA gave D and trimming. The table for this sample lists about 110,000 clones; about 75% of them were counted only once. 16% of the sample goes to the ten largest clones.

Whole blood was collected in K2EDTA tubes by collaborating institutions according to the institutions' own protocols. For TCRbeta analysis, collaborators shipped samples as frozen whole blood, isolated PBMCs, or DNA extracted from either of those sample types. The germline V and J ends show losses of 4 bases and 6 bases respectively, and no gene match explains 8 bases of the junction. Reading the germline V gene gives CDR1 SNHLY and CDR2 FYNNEI. Spanning cysteine to phenylalanine, the CDR3 consists of 16 amino acids. Solely the CDR3 DNA is kept, with 48 bases framed from the first base. As concerns this clone: What this receptor recognizes is not known. No clone much larger than this one lies a single base away; base qualities are absent.

The origin of this receptor is a woman of 80 years or more with active or convalescent COVID-19. The rearrangement joined TRBV2 to TRBJ1-5, with 11 bases in between that match TRBD1. Material for sequencing was peripheral blood. The CDR3 here reads CASSGTGGYPSQPQHF. The DNA sequence is given as TGTGCCAGCAGTGGGACAGGGGGCTATCCGAGTCAGCCCCAGCATTTT.